This TCR beta chain was identified during a study of T-cell memory formation after mild COVID-19. Study-wide points: Chiefly within CM and EM were the contracting CD4+ clones; CD8+ ones were within EMRA. Within pre-infection memory, some responding clones were found, suggesting cross-reactive memory joined.

The 5'RACE method, run with constant-segment primers, produced TCR alpha and TCR beta cDNA libraries (carrying sample barcodes and UMIs). Each CDR3 protein is one row after TCRdb ran MiXCR on the 5' RACE reads. This table has over 350,000 distinct CDR3 sequences, roughly 26% appearing once. The CDR3 loop spans 15 amino acids. Germline values: CDR1 SGHTA, CDR2 FQGNSA. V lost 1 base and J lost 0, with 7 bases in between. Note on this clonotype: What it recognizes is unknown.

The sequence was collected from an adult woman who had mild COVID-19 (a few samples of this study predate the infection). Cell type and time point are not known. This chain connects TRBV7-2 to TRBJ1-3, with D unresolved. Input material: PBMCs or a T cell subset sorted from them (not recorded which). The CDR3 reads CASSLGISSGNTIYF. CDR3 bases: TGTGCCAGCAGCTTAGGCATCAGCTCTGGAAACACCATATATTTT.